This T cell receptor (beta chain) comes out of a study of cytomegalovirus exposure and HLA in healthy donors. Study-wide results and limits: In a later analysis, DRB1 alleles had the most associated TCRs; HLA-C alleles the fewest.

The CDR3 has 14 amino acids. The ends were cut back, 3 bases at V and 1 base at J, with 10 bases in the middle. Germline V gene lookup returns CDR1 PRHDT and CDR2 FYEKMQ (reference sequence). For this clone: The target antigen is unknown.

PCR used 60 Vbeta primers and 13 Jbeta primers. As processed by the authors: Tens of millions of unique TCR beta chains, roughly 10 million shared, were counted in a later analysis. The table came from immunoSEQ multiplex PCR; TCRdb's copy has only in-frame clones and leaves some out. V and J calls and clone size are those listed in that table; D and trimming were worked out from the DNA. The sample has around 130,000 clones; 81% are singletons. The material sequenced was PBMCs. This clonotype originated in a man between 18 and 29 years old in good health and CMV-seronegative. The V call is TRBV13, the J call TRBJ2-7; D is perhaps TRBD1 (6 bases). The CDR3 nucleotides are TGTGCCAGCAGCTTGGGACACGGATCCTACGAGCAGTACTTC. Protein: CASSLGHGSYEQYF.